This TCR beta chain stems from a study of cytomegalovirus exposure and HLA in healthy donors. The study, taken as a whole, reports: In vitro data verified a few CMV-associated chains as specific for CMV antigens.

The CDR3 runs to 16 residues. V dropped 0 bases and J dropped 2; count of bases not matched to a gene: 4. The germline gives CDR1 SGHDN, CDR2 FVKESK. A note on this clone: Its specificity is not known.

This PCR relied on a set of 60 Vbeta primers and 13 Jbeta primers. Clones were read by immunoSEQ multiplex PCR, and TCRdb kept only the in-frame ones, dropping some. The sample has approximately 100,000 clones; 65% to 85% are singletons. Sequencing input: PBMCs. This sequence joins TRBV14 and TRBJ1-2; 9 nucleotides match TRBD1. The TCR comes from a woman in her forties in good health and CMV-seronegative. CDR3 nucleotides: TGTGCCAGCAGCCAAGACGGCGGACAGGGGAACTATGGCTACACCTTC. Translation gives CASSQDGGQGNYGYTF.